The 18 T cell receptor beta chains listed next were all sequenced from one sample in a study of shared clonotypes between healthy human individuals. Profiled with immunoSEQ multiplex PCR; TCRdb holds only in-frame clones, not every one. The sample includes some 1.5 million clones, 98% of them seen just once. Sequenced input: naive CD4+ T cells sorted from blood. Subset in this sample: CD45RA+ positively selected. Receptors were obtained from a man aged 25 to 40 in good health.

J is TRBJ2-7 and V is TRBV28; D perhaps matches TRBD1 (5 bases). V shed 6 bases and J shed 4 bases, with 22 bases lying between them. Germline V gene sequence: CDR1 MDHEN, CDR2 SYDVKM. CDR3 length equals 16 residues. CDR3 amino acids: CASRDTGTLYLYEQYF. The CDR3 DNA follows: TGTGCCAGCAGGGACACCGGTACCCTCTACTTATACGAGCAGTACTTC.

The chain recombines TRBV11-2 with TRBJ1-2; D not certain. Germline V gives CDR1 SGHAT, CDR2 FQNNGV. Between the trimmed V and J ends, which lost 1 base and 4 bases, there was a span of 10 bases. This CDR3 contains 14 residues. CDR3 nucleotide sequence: TGTGCCAGCAGCTTAGCCACCCAGCGCTATGGCTACACCTTC. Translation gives CASSLATQRYGYTF.

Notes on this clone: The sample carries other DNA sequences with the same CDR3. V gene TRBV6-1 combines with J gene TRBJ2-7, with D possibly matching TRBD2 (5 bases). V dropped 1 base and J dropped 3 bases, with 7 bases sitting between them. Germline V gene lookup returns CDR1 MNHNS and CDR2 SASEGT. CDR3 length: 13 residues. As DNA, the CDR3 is TGTGCCAGCAGTGAAGTAGCGAGCTACGAGCAGTACTTC. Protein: CASSEVASYEQYF.

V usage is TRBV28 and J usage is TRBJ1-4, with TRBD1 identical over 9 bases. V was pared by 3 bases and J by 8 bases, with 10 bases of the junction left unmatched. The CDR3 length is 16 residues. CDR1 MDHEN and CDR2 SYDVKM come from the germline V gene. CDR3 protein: CASSLRPVGQGEKLFF. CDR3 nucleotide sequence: TGTGCCAGCAGTTTGAGGCCGGTTGGACAGGGGGAAAAACTGTTTTTT. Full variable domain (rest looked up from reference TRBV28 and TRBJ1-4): DVKVTQSSRYLVKRTGEKVFLECVQDMDHENMFWYRQDPGLGLRLIYFSYDVKMKEKGDIPEGYSVSREKKERFSLILESASTNQTSMYLCASSLRPVGQGEKLFFGSGTQLSVL.

CDR3 in DNA: TGTGCCAGCAGCTTAGTCCTAGCGGGTAGCTCCTACGAGCAGTACTTC. Its translation: CASSLVLAGSSYEQYF. The V call is TRBV7-2, the J call TRBJ2-7, with 8 positions matching TRBD2. Germline V gene data show CDR1 as SGHTA and CDR2 as FQGNSA. This CDR3 is built from 16 residues. The junction had 5 bases not matched to a gene; V was cut back by 1 base and J by 0 bases.

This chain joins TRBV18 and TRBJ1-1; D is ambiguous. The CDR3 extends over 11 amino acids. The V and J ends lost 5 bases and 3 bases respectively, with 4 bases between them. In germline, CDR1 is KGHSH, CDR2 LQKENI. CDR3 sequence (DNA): TGTGCCAGCTCAACTGACACTGAAGCTTTCTTT. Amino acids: CASSTDTEAFF.

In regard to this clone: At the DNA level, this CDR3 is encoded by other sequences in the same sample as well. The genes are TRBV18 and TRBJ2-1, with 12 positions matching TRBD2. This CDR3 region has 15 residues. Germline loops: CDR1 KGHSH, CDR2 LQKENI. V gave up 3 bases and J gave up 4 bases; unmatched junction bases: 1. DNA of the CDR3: TGTGCCAGCTCACCGGGACTAGCGGGTTACAATGAGCAGTTCTTC. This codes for CASSPGLAGYNEQFF.

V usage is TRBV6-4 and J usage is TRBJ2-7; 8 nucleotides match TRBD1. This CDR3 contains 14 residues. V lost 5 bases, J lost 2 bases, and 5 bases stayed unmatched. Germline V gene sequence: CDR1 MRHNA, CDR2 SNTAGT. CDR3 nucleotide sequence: TGTGCCAGCAGTCCCAGGACAGGGACCTACGAGCAGTACTTC. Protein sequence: CASSPRTGTYEQYF.

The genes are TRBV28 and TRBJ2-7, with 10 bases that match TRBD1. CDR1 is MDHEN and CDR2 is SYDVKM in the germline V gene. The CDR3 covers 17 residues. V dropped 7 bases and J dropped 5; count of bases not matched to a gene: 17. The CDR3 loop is CASTAPPGTGVPHEQYF. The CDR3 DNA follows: TGTGCCAGCACAGCACCCCCCGGGACAGGGGTTCCCCACGAGCAGTACTTC.

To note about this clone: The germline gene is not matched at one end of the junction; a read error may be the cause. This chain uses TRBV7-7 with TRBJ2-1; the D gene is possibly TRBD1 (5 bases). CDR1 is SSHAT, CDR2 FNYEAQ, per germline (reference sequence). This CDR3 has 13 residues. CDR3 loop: CASSPGPSNEQFF. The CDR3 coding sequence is TGTGCTAGCAGCCCAGGGCCTAGCAATGAGCAGTTCTTC.

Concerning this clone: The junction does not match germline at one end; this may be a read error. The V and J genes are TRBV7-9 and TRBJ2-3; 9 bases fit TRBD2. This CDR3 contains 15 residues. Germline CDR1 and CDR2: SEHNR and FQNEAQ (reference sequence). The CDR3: CASSLDGTSKDTQYF. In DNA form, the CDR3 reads TGTGCCAGCAGCTTAGATGGGACTAGCAAAGATACGCAGTATTTT.

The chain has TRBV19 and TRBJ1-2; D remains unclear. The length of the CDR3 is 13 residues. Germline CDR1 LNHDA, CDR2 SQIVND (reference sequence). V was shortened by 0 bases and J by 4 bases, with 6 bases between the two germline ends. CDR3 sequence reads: CASSIDAGYGYTF. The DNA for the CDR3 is TGTGCCAGTAGTATAGATGCAGGCTATGGCTACACCTTC. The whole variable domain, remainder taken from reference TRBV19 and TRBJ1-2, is DGGITQSPKYLFRKEGQNVTLSCEQNLNHDAMYWYRQDPGQGLRLIYYSQIVNDFQKGDIAEGYSVSREKKESFPLTVTSAQKNPTAFYLCASSIDAGYGYTFGSGTRLTVV.

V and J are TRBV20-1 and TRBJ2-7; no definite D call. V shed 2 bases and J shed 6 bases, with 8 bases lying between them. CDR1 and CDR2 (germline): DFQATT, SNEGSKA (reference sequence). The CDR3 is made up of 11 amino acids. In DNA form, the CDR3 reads TGCAGTGCTAGACCGGTTTCCGAGCAGTACTTC. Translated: CSARPVSEQYF.

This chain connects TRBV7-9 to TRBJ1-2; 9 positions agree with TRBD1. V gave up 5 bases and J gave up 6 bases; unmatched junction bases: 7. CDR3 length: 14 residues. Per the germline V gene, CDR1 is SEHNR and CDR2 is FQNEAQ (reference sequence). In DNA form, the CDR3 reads TGTGCCAGCAGCACACCTGGGACAGGGAATGGCTACACCTTC. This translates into CASSTPGTGNGYTF.

For the CDR3, the DNA is TGTGCCAGTAGAGGGGGTACGACCCAGTACTTC. The encoded protein is CASRGGTTQYF. The chain carries TRBV19 and TRBJ2-5; a weak D match, TRBD1 (6 bases). Germline values: CDR1 LNHDA, CDR2 SQIVND (reference sequence). The V gene lost 6 bases and the J gene lost 7 bases, with 9 bases spanning the gap. The CDR3 has 11 amino acids.

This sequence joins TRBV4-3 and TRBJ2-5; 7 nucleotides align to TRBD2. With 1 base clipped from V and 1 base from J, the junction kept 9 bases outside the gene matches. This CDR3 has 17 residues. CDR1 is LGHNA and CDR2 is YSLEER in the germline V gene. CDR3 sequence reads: CASSQGPPGGIQETQYF. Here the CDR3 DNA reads TGCGCCAGCAGCCAAGGACCTCCGGGAGGTATCCAAGAGACCCAGTACTTC.

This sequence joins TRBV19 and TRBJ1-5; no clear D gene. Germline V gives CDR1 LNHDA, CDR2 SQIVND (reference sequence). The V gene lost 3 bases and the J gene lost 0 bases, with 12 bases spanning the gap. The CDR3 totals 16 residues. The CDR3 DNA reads TGTGCCAGTAGTATGGGGAGGGAGTATAGCAATCAGCCCCAGCATTTT. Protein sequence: CASSMGREYSNQPQHF. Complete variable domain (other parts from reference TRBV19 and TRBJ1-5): DGGITQSPKYLFRKEGQNVTLSCEQNLNHDAMYWYRQDPGQGLRLIYYSQIVNDFQKGDIAEGYSVSREKKESFPLTVTSAQKNPTAFYLCASSMGREYSNQPQHFGDGTRLSIL.

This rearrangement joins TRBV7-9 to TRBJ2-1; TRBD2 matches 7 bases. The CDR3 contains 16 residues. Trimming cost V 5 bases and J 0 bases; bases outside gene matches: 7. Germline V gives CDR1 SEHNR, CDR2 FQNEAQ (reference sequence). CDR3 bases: TGTGCCAGCAGCCCTAGCGGCACTCCCTCCTACAATGAGCAGTTCTTC. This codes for CASSPSGTPSYNEQFF.